A selection of T cell receptor beta chains follows, all from one sample in a study of shared clonotypes between healthy human individuals. The protocol was immunoSEQ multiplex PCR, while the TCRdb copy is restricted to in-frame clones and leaves out a portion. The sample carries just under 350,000 clones, less than 85% recorded once. The sequenced sample consisted of memory CD4+ T cells sorted from blood. The receptors stem from a man aged 30 to 45 in good health. Both conserved end residues are part of each CDR3. D genes are given only for firm matches. Not all rows give a size; the values are once, few, many and, for expanded clones, a class.

clone size: NA; J gene: TRBJ2-5; D gene: NA; V gene: TRBV28; CDR3 DNA: TGTGCCAGCAGTCCCGGAGGTGTGAGTATCGGAGAGACCCAGTACTTC; CDR3 protein: CASSPGGVSIGETQYF
clone size: few; J gene: TRBJ1-2; D gene: NA; V gene: TRBV5-4; CDR3 DNA: TGTGCCAGCAGCCTGGGGGCAGATAACTATGGCTACACCTTC; CDR3 protein: CASSLGADNYGYTF
clone size: NA; J gene: TRBJ2-7; D gene: NA; V gene: TRBV7-9; CDR3 DNA: TGTGCCAGCAGCCCCCGGGGAACCTCCTACGAGCAGTACTTC; CDR3 protein: CASSPRGTSYEQYF
clone size: NA; J gene: TRBJ1-2; D gene: NA; V gene: TRBV6-5; CDR3 DNA: TGTGCCAGCAGTTACCAGGGTGGTGGCTACACCTTC; CDR3 protein: CASSYQGGGYTF
clone size: NA; J gene: TRBJ1-2; D gene: NA; V gene: TRBV28; CDR3 DNA: TGTGCCAGCAGTTTATTAATTGGAGGGTCGGAGGGGGAAAGATACTATGGCTACACCTTC; CDR3 protein: CASSLLIGGSEGERYYGYTF
clone size: few; J gene: TRBJ2-5; D gene: NA; V gene: TRBV11-2; CDR3 DNA: TGTGCCAGCAGCTTTGATAGGGGAGAGACCCAGTACTTC; CDR3 protein: CASSFDRGETQYF
clone size: NA; J gene: TRBJ1-1; D gene: NA; V gene: TRBV28; CDR3 DNA: TGTGCCAGCACTGACACTATGAACACTGAAGCTTTCTTT; CDR3 protein: CASTDTMNTEAFF
clone size: NA; J gene: TRBJ2-7; D gene: TRBD2; V gene: TRBV28; CDR3 DNA: TGTGCCAGCACGGGAGGCAGCACCTACGAGCAGTACTTC; CDR3 protein: CASTGGSTYEQYF
clone size: NA; J gene: TRBJ2-3; D gene: NA; V gene: TRBV19; CDR3 DNA: TGTGCCAGTAGTAGCGGGACTAGCACAGATACGCAGTATTTT; CDR3 protein: CASSSGTSTDTQYF
clone size: NA; J gene: TRBJ1-5; D gene: NA; V gene: TRBV11-2; CDR3 DNA: TGTGCCAGCAGCCAGGGGCTCAATCAGCCCCAGCATTTT; CDR3 protein: CASSQGLNQPQHF
clone size: few; J gene: TRBJ2-7; D gene: NA; V gene: TRBV13; CDR3 DNA: TGTGCCAGCAGCCCCGTGAGTAGACCCTACGAGCAGTACTTC; CDR3 protein: CASSPVSRPYEQYF
clone size: NA; J gene: TRBJ1-2; D gene: NA; V gene: TRBV6-1; CDR3 DNA: TGTGCCAGCAGGGAGTTGACGGGGGGCCGCTACACCTTC; CDR3 protein: CASRELTGGRYTF
clone size: NA; J gene: TRBJ1-5; D gene: TRBD1; V gene: TRBV6-1; CDR3 DNA: TGTGCCAGCAGTGGGCAGGGGGGGAATCAGCCCCAGCATTTT; CDR3 protein: CASSGQGGNQPQHF
clone size: NA; J gene: TRBJ1-1; D gene: NA; V gene: TRBV12-5; CDR3 DNA: TGTGCTAGTGGTTTTCTGAAGGCTCAGTCGACTGAAGCTTTCTTT; CDR3 protein: CASGFLKAQSTEAFF